The TCR beta chain described here comes from a study of T-cell reconstitution after alpha-beta-depleted transplantation in children. The CDR3 consists of 14 residues. CDR1 is ENHRY, CDR2 SYGVKD, per germline. The V and J ends lost 2 bases and 6 bases respectively, with 10 bases between them. Broader study findings: Surviving recipient T cells and thymic progenitors accounted for the high day-60 TCRbeta diversity observed in some patients. Several hundred rapidly expanded clones from non-depleted graft cells reportedly supplied alpha-beta T cells about two months post-transplant.

This sample's TCRbeta library carried unique molecular identifier barcodes. TCRdb re-called the PCR reads with MiXCR, one entry per CDR3 protein. The repertoire holds over 120,000 distinct CDR3 sequences, with about 8.8% as singletons. This clonotype was observed a handful of times. Its matching antigen is unknown. The sample was PBMCs, mostly from graft donor cells, taken 180 days after TCRalphabeta/CD19-depleted stem cell transplant. This clonotype originated in a female patient aged 2-15 years who had a stem cell transplant for congenital amegakaryocytic thrombocytopenia, so the T cells may come from the graft donor. This chain joins TRBV10-3 and TRBJ1-4; D not resolved. CDR3 DNA: TGTGCCATCAGTGAGGCCCGTGGGGATGAAAAACTGTTTTTT. This gives the protein CAISEARGDEKLFF.